Below, 5 T cell receptor beta chains from the same sample are listed, as sequenced in a study of blood T cells in healthy people across ages. Primers used in a second PCR of about 6 to 11 cycles were a sample-barcoded 5' primer and a J-beta primer mix. Via MiXCR, TCRdb re-called the 5' RACE reads, giving one row per CDR3 protein. The repertoire includes around 1,800,000 distinct CDR3 sequences, more than 35% of them detected once, and more than 20% sits in the top ten. Sequenced sample: blood. These receptors all stem from a human donor in good health.

This clonotype has only a few counts. V gene TRBV2 combines with J gene TRBJ2-7; 8 bases are a match to TRBD2. This CDR3 spans 15 amino acids. The V segment lost 6 bases and the J segment 0 bases; nucleotides outside the gene matches: 7. Germline CDR1 and CDR2: SNHLY and FYNNEI. CDR3: CASRYGGASSYEQYF. In DNA, the CDR3 is TGTGCCAGCAGGTACGGGGGGGCCAGCTCCTACGAGCAGTACTTC.

This clonotype was seen at least ten times. The chain employs TRBV7-8 and TRBJ2-5, with 13 bases lining up with TRBD2. Germline lookup yields CDR1 SGHVS and CDR2 FQNEAQ. This CDR3 spans 17 amino acids. V lost 2 bases, J lost 5 bases, and 8 bases stayed unmatched. CDR3 coding DNA: TGTGCCAGCAGCTTACGCAGACTAGCGGGGGGTCCGGAGACCCAGTACTTC. Translating gives CASSLRRLAGGPETQYF.

This chain uses TRBV6-5 with TRBJ1-2; D gene uncertain. V dropped 0 bases and J dropped 0 bases, with 14 bases sitting between them. The CDR3 is 17 amino acids. Germline CDR1 reads MNHEY; CDR2 reads SVGAGI. CDR3 DNA: TGTGCCAGCAGTTACTCGAGGTCCAGCGGAACTAACTATGGCTACACCTTC. Protein sequence: CASSYSRSSGTNYGYTF.

V is TRBV28 and J is TRBJ1-2; D is uncertain. The CDR3 consists of 12 residues. Germline CDR1 reads MDHEN; CDR2 reads SYDVKM. Trimming took 2 bases from V and 8 from J, leaving 9 bases between them. This chain's CDR3 is CASSLALPGYTF. In DNA, the CDR3 is TGTGCCAGCAGTTTAGCCCTGCCCGGCTACACCTTC.

The V gene is TRBV6-1, the J gene TRBJ2-7; D may correspond to TRBD1 or TRBD2 (6 bases each). V was pared by 6 bases and J by 5 bases, with 20 bases between. Germline V gives CDR1 MNHNS, CDR2 SASEGT. This CDR3 contains 15 residues. The CDR3 nucleotides read TGTGCCAGCAGAACCGGAACAGGGACTGGCGACGAGCAGTACTTC. Protein sequence: CASRTGTGTGDEQYF.